These 28 T cell receptor beta chains were sequenced from one sample in a study of patients and donors after allogeneic stem cell transplantation. TCRdb independently ran MiXCR on the RT-PCR reads; one entry per CDR3 protein. The sample gives around 160,000 distinct CDR3 sequences, 30% of which show up once; 3.2% is in the top ten. Sequenced: blood, either unsorted or a sorted T cell fraction (not recorded which). These receptors came from a human donor who was either an allogeneic HSCT recipient or a stem cell or donor lymphocyte infusion donor (not recorded which). It is not recorded whose cells these are; they may come from a transplant donor.

This clonotype has just a few counts. The V and J genes are TRBV25-1 and TRBJ1-1; D is unclear. CDR1 MGHDK and CDR2 SYGVNS come from the germline V gene. The CDR3 contains 14 residues. Trimming stripped 3 bases from V and 5 bases from J, with 13 bases between. The DNA of the CDR3 is TGTGCCAGCAGTGACCCCCTCAGAAGGACTGAAGCTTTCTTT. Residues: CASSDPLRRTEAFF.

The sample holds a few counts of this clonotype. The V gene is TRBV27, the J gene TRBJ2-3, with D unresolved. This CDR3 contains 14 residues. The germline CDR1 and CDR2 sequences are MNHEY and SMNVEV (reference sequence). V was shortened by 6 bases and J by 0 bases, with 10 bases between the two germline ends. CDR3 nucleotide sequence: TGTGCCAGCAGGTCTTACTATAGCACAGATACGCAGTATTTT. Its protein is CASRSYYSTDTQYF.

This clonotype was detected ten times or more. The chain is built from TRBV4-2 and TRBJ1-1; D remains ambiguous. The CDR3 sequence is 11 residues long. Between the trimmed V and J ends, which lost 6 bases and 7 bases, there was a span of 9 bases. Germline V gene data show CDR1 as LGHNA and CDR2 as YNFKEQ. The CDR3: CASSPGVEAFF. DNA for the CDR3: TGTGCCAGCAGTCCCGGGGTTGAAGCTTTCTTT.

This clonotype has more than one count but fewer than ten. The chain is built from TRBV7-9 and TRBJ1-5; 7 bases line up with TRBD1. CDR1 is SEHNR, CDR2 FQNEAQ, per germline (reference sequence). Trimming cost V 3 bases and J 3 bases; bases outside gene matches: 5. The CDR3 consists of 15 residues. In DNA, the CDR3 is TGTGCCAGCAGCTTGGGACAGTCTTTCAATCAGCCCCAGCATTTT. It is translated as CASSLGQSFNQPQHF.

The chain employs TRBV18 and TRBJ2-7; 14 positions match TRBD2. V shed 3 bases and J 6 bases; nucleotides not matched to a gene: 10. Germline-derived CDR1 and CDR2 are KGHSH and LQKENI. The CDR3 totals 17 residues. DNA of the CDR3: TGTGCCAGCTCACCCGGACTAGCGGGAGGCCTCCCCCGCGAGCAGTACTTC. Its translation is CASSPGLAGGLPREQYF.

This clonotype came up a few times. The J gene is TRBJ2-3, the V gene TRBV20-1; the D is unclear. CDR1 and CDR2 from the germline V gene are DFQATT and SNEGSKA (reference sequence). V lost 1 base, J lost 4 bases, and 6 bases lay in between. This CDR3 is built from 12 residues. CDR3 nucleotides: TGCAGTGCTAGAGCTAGTCCAGATACGCAGTATTTT. Its protein is CSARASPDTQYF.

This clonotype was seen only a few times. The chain carries TRBV4-3 and TRBJ2-7; 7 bases match TRBD1. Germline V CDR1 and CDR2: LGHNA, YSLEER. CDR3 length equals 17 residues. V lost 2 bases, J lost 2 bases, and 12 bases stayed unmatched. The CDR3 coding sequence is TGCGCCAGCAGCCAACGGGTCTTATGGCAGGGGGCCTACGAGCAGTACTTC. Protein product: CASSQRVLWQGAYEQYF.

This chain joins TRBV29-1 and TRBJ1-1; D gene uncertain. Deletions cut 2 bases from V and 0 bases from J, with 7 bases between. The CDR3 is 13 residues long. Germline values: CDR1 SQVTM, CDR2 ANQGSEA. CDR3 sequence: CSVESQMNTEAFF. The CDR3, as DNA: TGCAGCGTTGAAAGTCAGATGAACACTGAAGCTTTCTTT.

This clonotype was recorded many times. The chain joins TRBV20-1 to TRBJ1-5, with D uncertain. Germline assignment: CDR1 DFQATT and CDR2 SNEGSKA (reference sequence). This CDR3 is built from 16 residues. V was clipped by 3 bases and J by 0 bases, with 15 bases between them. The CDR3 DNA reads TGCAGTGCTAGTTTGGGTGAAGAGTATAGCAATCAGCCCCAGCATTTT. Protein: CSASLGEEYSNQPQHF.

V and J are TRBV6-2 or TRBV6-3 and TRBJ1-5; D is ambiguous. The length of the CDR3 is 14 residues. V lost 0 bases to trimming and J lost 7 bases, with 10 bases between them. Per germline, CDR1 MNHEY and CDR2 SVGEGT. CDR3 sequence reads: CASSYSSGRQPQHF. The CDR3, as DNA: TGTGCCAGCAGTTACTCGTCCGGAAGACAGCCCCAGCATTTT.

The gene calls are TRBV3-1 and TRBJ2-7; D is ambiguous. This CDR3 comprises 14 residues. The V gene lost 1 base and the J gene lost 3 bases, with 10 bases spanning the gap. Germline V gene data show CDR1 as LGHDT and CDR2 as YNNKEL (reference sequence). DNA for the CDR3: TGTGCCAGCAGCCAAGTTGGCGGTTTCTACGAGCAGTACTTC. Amino acids: CASSQVGGFYEQYF.

This clonotype was counted a few times. This chain connects TRBV11-1 to TRBJ2-1, with 10 bases identical to TRBD2. The ends lost 1 base at V and 2 bases at J; junction bases unmatched: 2. The CDR3 is 16 amino acids. Germline loops: CDR1 SGHAT, CDR2 FQDESV (reference sequence). The CDR3, as DNA: TGTGCCAGCAGCTTAGAACTAGCGGGAACCTACAATGAGCAGTTCTTC. It codes for CASSLELAGTYNEQFF.

The rearrangement uses TRBV29-1 and TRBJ2-7; TRBD2 aligns across 8 bases. Germline-derived CDR1 and CDR2 are SQVTM and ANQGSEA. The V segment lost 4 bases and the J segment 3 bases; nucleotides outside the gene matches: 8. This CDR3 contains 14 residues. The CDR3 spells CSVGPLAGDYEQYF. CDR3 coding DNA: TGCAGCGTTGGGCCTCTAGCGGGTGACTACGAGCAGTACTTC.

This clonotype was seen more than once but under ten times. V and J are TRBV7-9 and TRBJ2-5; 7 bases match TRBD2. With 7 bases clipped from V and 6 bases from J, the junction kept 8 bases outside the gene matches. Germline lookup yields CDR1 SEHNR and CDR2 FQNEAQ (reference sequence). CDR3 size: 13 residues. CDR3 residues: CASTTLALKTQYF. In DNA form, the CDR3 reads TGTGCCAGCACCACACTAGCGTTAAAGACCCAGTACTTC.

This clonotype was counted only a few times. This chain uses TRBV7-6 with TRBJ1-2; possible D gene TRBD1, 5 bases. The length of the CDR3 is 13 residues. Germline CDR1 reads SGHVS; CDR2 reads FNYEAQ. V was pared by 5 bases and J by 8 bases, with 15 bases between. In nucleotides, the CDR3 is TGTGCCAGCAGCCCTCAGGTGGGGGACGGCTACACCTTC. It yields the protein CASSPQVGDGYTF.

V and J are TRBV29-1 and TRBJ1-2, with TRBD1 matching over 9 bases. Germline lookup yields CDR1 SQVTM and CDR2 ANQGSEA. The CDR3 has 14 residues. V trimming: 0 bases; J trimming: 8 bases; junction bases outside the gene matches: 7. The CDR3 DNA reads as TGCAGCGTTGAAGACCGGGACAGGGCACCGGGCTACACCTTC. Its translation is CSVEDRDRAPGYTF. The variable domain in full, completed from reference TRBV29-1 and TRBJ1-2, reads SAVISQKPSRDICQRGTSLTIQCQVDSQVTMMFWYRQQPGQSLTLIATANQGSEATYESGFVIDKFPISRPNLTFSTLTVSNMSPEDSSIYLCSVEDRDRAPGYTFGSGTRLTVV.

V usage is TRBV12-3 or TRBV12-4 and J usage is TRBJ1-2, with 7 bases matching TRBD1. With 6 bases clipped from V and 5 bases from J, the junction kept 9 bases outside the gene matches. This CDR3 is built from 14 residues. The CDR3 loop reads CASSSNRGRYGYTF. CDR3 DNA sequence: TGTGCCAGCAGCTCCAACAGGGGAAGGTATGGCTACACCTTC.

The J gene is TRBJ2-5, the V gene TRBV3-1, with D perhaps matching TRBD1 (6 bases). CDR1 is LGHDT, CDR2 YNNKEL, per germline (reference sequence). V was cut by 3 bases and J by 3 bases, with 11 bases left in between. The CDR3 is 14 amino acids. In nucleotides, the CDR3 is TGTGCCAGCAGCCAGAACGGGGACAAAGAGACCCAGTACTTC. It yields the protein CASSQNGDKETQYF.

This chain connects TRBV6-5 to TRBJ1-1; D gene ambiguous. This CDR3 comprises 14 residues. Deletions cut 5 bases from V and 0 bases from J, with 10 bases between. Germline lookup yields CDR1 MNHEY and CDR2 SVGAGI. DNA of the CDR3: TGTGCCAGCAGTCCCCACGGGCTGAACACTGAAGCTTTCTTT. Encoded protein: CASSPHGLNTEAFF.

The chain employs TRBV4-3 and TRBJ1-6; D is ambiguous. Trimming cost V 1 base and J 9 bases, with 16 bases left between them. CDR1 is LGHNA, CDR2 YSLEER, per germline. The CDR3 length is 16 residues. The CDR3 sequence is CASSQGVGRTSSPLHF. CDR3 sequence (DNA): TGCGCCAGCAGCCAAGGAGTAGGACGGACTAGTTCACCCCTCCACTTT.

This clonotype has at least ten counts. The J gene is TRBJ1-5, the V gene TRBV25-1; possibly TRBD1 for D (6 bases). Germline CDR1 is MGHDK and CDR2 is SYGVNS. There are 14 residues in the CDR3. V shed 4 bases and J shed 5 bases, with 12 bases lying between them. The CDR3 DNA reads as TGTGCCAGCAGTGCCCAGGGGCGTTATCAGCCCCAGCATTTT. As protein: CASSAQGRYQPQHF.

The chain couples TRBV10-3 to TRBJ2-7; perhaps TRBD1 as D (5 bases). The V end lost 3 bases, the J end lost 0 bases, and 6 bases lay between the germline ends. Germline values: CDR1 ENHRY, CDR2 SYGVKD. CDR3 length: 13 amino acids. The CDR3 region has the DNA TGTGCCATCAGTGAAACAGGCTCCTACGAGCAGTACTTC. This codes for CAISETGSYEQYF.

The table lists this clonotype with a few counts. The chain is built from TRBV18 and TRBJ1-1, with 8 bases fitting TRBD1. The CDR3 length is 15 residues. Trimming cost V 4 bases and J 1 base; bases outside gene matches: 5. Looked up from germline, CDR1 is KGHSH and CDR2 is LQKENI. The DNA of the CDR3 is TGTGCCAGCTCACACAGACAGGGGACGAACACTGAAGCTTTCTTT. This gives the protein CASSHRQGTNTEAFF. Full variable domain (outside the CDR3, taken from reference TRBV18 and TRBJ1-1): NAGVMQNPRHLVRRRGQEARLRCSPMKGHSHVYWYRQLPEEGLKFMVYLQKENIIDESGMPKERFSAEFPKEGPSILRIQQVVRGDSAAYFCASSHRQGTNTEAFFGQGTRLTVV.

The chain links TRBV4-2 to TRBJ2-4; 9 bases line up with TRBD1. Trimming took 8 bases from V and 8 from J; bases not matched to a gene: 4. Germline assignment: CDR1 LGHNA and CDR2 YNFKEQ. The CDR3 length is 12 residues. The CDR3 region is CASVRDRDIQYF. The CDR3 DNA reads TGTGCCAGCGTCCGGGACAGGGACATTCAGTACTTC.

The V gene is TRBV18, the J gene TRBJ2-3; D is perhaps TRBD2 (5 bases). Germline loops: CDR1 KGHSH, CDR2 LQKENI. This CDR3 contains 16 residues. Trimming took off 4 bases at V and 0 bases at J, with 14 bases between the two ends. In DNA form, the CDR3 reads TGTGCCAGCTCACGGCGGACTGGCCCTAGCACAGATACGCAGTATTTT. It yields the protein CASSRRTGPSTDTQYF.

The V and J genes are TRBV29-1 and TRBJ2-5; no reliable D call. The CDR3 spans 13 residues. With 3 bases removed from V and 5 bases from J, the gap between germline ends came to 13 bases. The germline V gene encodes CDR1 SQVTM and CDR2 ANQGSEA. As DNA, the CDR3 is TGCAGCGTTGATCCCCAAGGACGGGAGACCCAGTACTTC. As protein: CSVDPQGRETQYF.

The sample holds a few counts of this clonotype. The chain combines TRBV4-3 with TRBJ2-7, with TRBD2 as a possible D gene (6 bases). This CDR3 is 14 amino acids long. CDR1 and CDR2 (germline): LGHNA, YSLEER. The germline V and J ends were trimmed by 5 bases and 4 bases, with 15 bases remaining between them. CDR3 sequence reads: CASSGTPHPYEQYF. CDR3 nucleotide sequence: TGCGCCAGCAGCGGGACTCCACACCCTTACGAGCAGTACTTC.

This sequence joins TRBV9 and TRBJ2-7, with unresolved D. Germline V lookup: CDR1 SGDLS, CDR2 YYNGEE. The CDR3 is made up of 15 amino acids. Trimming stripped 0 bases from V and 5 bases from J, with 15 bases between. CDR3 in DNA: TGTGCCAGCAGCGTAGAGTACGGACCGTCCGACGAGCAGTACTTC. It yields the protein CASSVEYGPSDEQYF.